This T cell receptor beta chain was captured by sequencing in a study of T cell responses to AZD1222 COVID-19 vaccine. Overall study findings and caveats: Regions 160-218 and 743-854 dominated among vaccine-associated CD4 TCRs spanning spike.

Comment on this clone: Its matching antigen is unknown.

V gave up 6 bases and J gave up 4 bases, with 13 bases separating them. In germline, CDR1 is LGHNT, CDR2 FRNRAP. The CDR3 consists of 14 residues. Sequencing was performed with immunoSEQ multiplex PCR; in TCRdb, only in-frame clones are kept and a portion is missing. The top ten clones hold about 1.2% of a sample with approximately 100,000 clones, about 92% of them seen once. The clonotype comes from an adult in good health. V and J are TRBV12-5 and TRBJ1-3; D is uncertain. The sequenced sample was peripheral blood, obtained on day 0 of AZD1222 vaccination. CDR3 protein: CASGPSGTGNTIYF. In DNA form, the CDR3 reads TGTGCTAGTGGCCCCTCAGGTACAGGAAACACCATATATTTT.